These 20 T cell receptor beta chains originate from one sample sequenced in a study of T cell responses to AZD1222 COVID-19 vaccine. Method: immunoSEQ multiplex PCR; TCRdb's copy keeps in-frame clones and lacks some. The sample has about 270,000 clones; approximately 94% are singletons. Sequenced here: peripheral blood, sampled 28 days after the second AZD1222 dose. The receptors come from an adult who received the AZD1222 COVID-19 vaccine.

This chain connects TRBV20-1 to TRBJ2-7; D is uncertain. This CDR3 region has 11 residues. From germline, CDR1 is DFQATT and CDR2 SNEGSKA (reference sequence). The germline V and J ends were trimmed by 6 bases and 2 bases, with 8 bases remaining between them. The CDR3 DNA is TGCAGTGCCGAGGTGGCCTACGAGCAGTACTTC. Translation gives CSAEVAYEQYF.

The rearrangement links TRBV3-1 (or the pseudogene TRBV3-2) to TRBJ2-7; 8 bases agree with TRBD2. There are 14 residues in the CDR3. Germline CDR1 is LGHDT and CDR2 is YNNKEL (reference sequence). V was pared by 3 bases and J by 3 bases, with 4 bases of the junction left unmatched. Here the CDR3 reads CASSHAGGHYEQYF. CDR3 DNA: TGTGCCAGCAGCCACGCGGGGGGACACTACGAGCAGTACTTC.

The chain uses TRBV5-1 and TRBJ2-5; 14 bases align to TRBD2. The ends lost 4 bases at V and 6 bases at J; junction bases unmatched: 14. This CDR3 comprises 18 residues. The germline gives CDR1 SGHRS, CDR2 YFSETQ. CDR3 bases: TGCGCCAGCAGCCAGGGACTAGCGGGGGTCGGCCCGATTCAGACCCAGTACTTC. This encodes CASSQGLAGVGPIQTQYF.

The V gene is TRBV11-2, the J gene TRBJ2-1; perhaps TRBD2 as D (5 bases). The V end lost 0 bases, the J end lost 9 bases, and 9 bases lay between the germline ends. The CDR3 is 13 amino acids. The germline gives CDR1 SGHAT, CDR2 FQNNGV. The DNA of the CDR3 is TGTGCCAGCAGCTTAGATTCGGGGTCTGAGCAGTTCTTC. Residues: CASSLDSGSEQFF.

The chain combines TRBV2 with TRBJ2-2; D is unclear. The CDR3 contains 14 residues. Trimming pared 2 bases from V and 3 bases from J, leaving 7 bases between. Looked up from germline, CDR1 is SNHLY and CDR2 is FYNNEI. In DNA form, the CDR3 reads TGTGCCAGCAGTGAACAGCGAGACACCGGGGAGCTGTTTTTT. Protein sequence: CASSEQRDTGELFF.

This chain joins TRBV28 and TRBJ1-4; possibly TRBD1 for D (5 bases). Trimming cost V 10 bases and J 4 bases, with 16 bases left between them. Germline lookup yields CDR1 MDHEN and CDR2 SYDVKM. The CDR3 contains 14 residues. CDR3 sequence: CATTSRGDNEKLFF. CDR3 sequence (DNA): TGTGCCACCACTTCCCGGGGGGATAATGAAAAACTGTTTTTT.

In regard to this clone: Compared with germline, one end of the junction differs, possibly owing to a read error. The chain uses TRBV6-1 and TRBJ2-7; the D is unclear. This CDR3 region has 11 residues. CDR1 is MNHNS and CDR2 is SASEGT in the germline V gene. The CDR3 loop reads CASSERMPFHF. In nucleotides, the CDR3 is TGTGCCAGCAGTGAAAGGATGCCTTTTCACTTC.

The chain links TRBV12-5 to TRBJ2-7; the match to TRBD2 covers 10 bases. Germline values: CDR1 LGHNT, CDR2 FRNRAP. The CDR3 runs to 14 residues. Unmatched junction bases numbered 4, after V lost 5 bases and J lost 3 bases. CDR3 bases: TGTGCTAGTGGTCCCGGGACTAGCGACTACGAGCAGTACTTC. Amino acids: CASGPGTSDYEQYF. The full variable domain, in which reference TRBV12-5 and TRBJ2-7 provide the parts outside the CDR3, is DARVTQTPRHKVTEMGQEVTMRCQPILGHNTVFWYRQTMMQGLELLAYFRNRAPLDDSGMPKDRFSAEMPDATLATLKIQPSEPRDSAVYFCASGPGTSDYEQYFGPGTRLTVT.

The chain joins TRBV6-6 to TRBJ1-1, with TRBD1 as a possible D gene (5 bases). Germline V CDR1 and CDR2: MNHNY, SVGAGI (reference sequence). V lost 0 bases and J 5 bases, leaving 7 bases between the germline ends. This CDR3 is built from 13 residues. The CDR3 DNA is TGTGCCAGCAGTTACTCCGGGGGAACTGAAGCTTTCTTT. The encoded protein is CASSYSGGTEAFF.

The chain employs TRBV12-3 or TRBV12-4 and TRBJ2-2; unclear D gene. V lost 5 bases and J lost 3, with 7 bases in between. The CDR3 contains 13 residues. The DNA for the CDR3 is TGTGCCAGCAGTCTCAGTTACACCGGGGAGCTGTTTTTT. It translates to CASSLSYTGELFF.

This clone was found once. The chain uses TRBV28 and TRBJ2-7; 7 bases are a match to TRBD1. There are 15 residues in the CDR3. The germline gives CDR1 MDHEN, CDR2 SYDVKM. V was clipped by 3 bases and J by 2 bases; unmatched bases: 7. The CDR3, as DNA: TGTGCCAGCAGTTTGGTAGGACAGGCCACCTACGAGCAGTACTTC. Amino acid sequence: CASSLVGQATYEQYF.

J is TRBJ2-2 and V is TRBV9; TRBD1 is a possible D gene (6 bases). Looked up from germline, CDR1 is SGDLS and CDR2 is YYNGEE. Trimming stripped 4 bases from V and 4 bases from J, with 11 bases between. The CDR3 covers 14 residues. The CDR3 nucleotides are TGTGCCAGCAGCTCACAGGGTGGCACCGGGGAGCTGTTTTTT. Its protein is CASSSQGGTGELFF.

The chain has TRBV2 and TRBJ2-7, with TRBD2 as a possible D gene (5 bases). The CDR3 contains 13 residues. V dropped 9 bases and J dropped 3 bases, with 15 bases sitting between them. Germline V gene data show CDR1 as SNHLY and CDR2 as FYNNEI. The CDR3 coding sequence is TGTGCCAGTTGGGTGGGCGGGTACTACGAGCAGTACTTC. This encodes CASWVGGYYEQYF.

Here the CDR3 reads CSASGLAGTGELFF. CDR3 coding DNA: TGCAGTGCTAGTGGCCTAGCGGGGACCGGGGAGCTGTTTTTT. The J gene is TRBJ2-2, the V gene TRBV20-1, with TRBD2 matching over 9 bases. V lost 3 bases to trimming and J lost 5 bases; unmatched junction nucleotides: 4. Germline CDR1 DFQATT, CDR2 SNEGSKA (reference sequence). CDR3 length equals 14 residues.

This chain links TRBV3-1 (or the pseudogene TRBV3-2) with TRBJ1-1; D is uncertain. V was pared by 3 bases and J by 6 bases, with 11 bases between. This CDR3 has 13 residues. Germline V gene lookup returns CDR1 LGHDT and CDR2 YNNKEL (reference sequence). The CDR3 DNA is TGTGCCAGCAGCCACGACCTGACCTCTGAAGCTTTCTTT. This codes for CASSHDLTSEAFF.

This chain uses TRBV7-2 with TRBJ2-1, with 11 bases fitting TRBD1. V was clipped by 7 bases and J by 4 bases; unmatched bases: 6. Germline CDR1 is SGHTA and CDR2 is FQGNSA. The CDR3 is 15 amino acids. DNA of the CDR3: TGTGCCAGCACCCCGGGGGACAGGGGGTACAATGAGCAGTTCTTC. This gives the protein CASTPGDRGYNEQFF.

The chain links TRBV3-1 (or the pseudogene TRBV3-2) to TRBJ2-7, with 8 nucleotides matching TRBD1. Germline assignment: CDR1 LGHDT and CDR2 YNNKEL (reference sequence). V dropped 1 base and J dropped 7; count of bases not matched to a gene: 6. The CDR3 loop spans 14 amino acids. The CDR3 sequence: CASSQGQGAREQYF. The CDR3 nucleotides are TGTGCCAGCAGCCAAGGGCAGGGGGCGCGGGAGCAGTACTTC.

The rearrangement uses TRBV28 and TRBJ2-7; D call uncertain. Deletions cut 10 bases from V and 3 bases from J, with 13 bases between. The germline V gene encodes CDR1 MDHEN and CDR2 SYDVKM. The CDR3 is 12 amino acids. The CDR3 region is CATQAHLYEQYF. In DNA, the CDR3 is TGTGCCACTCAGGCCCACCTCTACGAGCAGTACTTC.

This clone is a singleton in its sample. The chain combines TRBV2 with TRBJ2-5; D is undetermined. The CDR3 has 13 residues. Trimming pared 1 base from V and 4 bases from J, leaving 7 bases between. Germline V gene lookup returns CDR1 SNHLY and CDR2 FYNNEI. For the CDR3, the DNA is TGTGCCAGCAGTGAAGGACAACGAGAGACCCAGTACTTC. Translating it yields CASSEGQRETQYF.

J is TRBJ2-7 and V is TRBV4-1; D not certain. CDR3 length: 15 amino acids. Germline V gene lookup returns CDR1 MGHRA and CDR2 YSYEKL. V gave up 0 bases and J gave up 2 bases, with 11 bases separating them. CDR3 in amino acids: CASSQDGTRTYEQYF. The CDR3 nucleotides read TGCGCCAGCAGCCAAGATGGTACCAGAACCTACGAGCAGTACTTC.